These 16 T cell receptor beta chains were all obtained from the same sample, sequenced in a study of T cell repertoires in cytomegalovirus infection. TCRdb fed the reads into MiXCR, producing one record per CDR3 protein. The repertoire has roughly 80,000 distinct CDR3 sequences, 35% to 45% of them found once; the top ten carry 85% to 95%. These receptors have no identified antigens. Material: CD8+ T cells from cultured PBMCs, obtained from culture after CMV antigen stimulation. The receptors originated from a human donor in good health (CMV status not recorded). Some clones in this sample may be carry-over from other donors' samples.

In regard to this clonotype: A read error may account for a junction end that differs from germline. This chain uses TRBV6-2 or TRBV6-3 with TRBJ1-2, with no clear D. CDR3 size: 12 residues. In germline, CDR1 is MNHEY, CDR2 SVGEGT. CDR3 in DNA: TGTGCCAACAGTGCCTACGAATATGGCTACACCTTC. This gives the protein CANSAYEYGYTF.

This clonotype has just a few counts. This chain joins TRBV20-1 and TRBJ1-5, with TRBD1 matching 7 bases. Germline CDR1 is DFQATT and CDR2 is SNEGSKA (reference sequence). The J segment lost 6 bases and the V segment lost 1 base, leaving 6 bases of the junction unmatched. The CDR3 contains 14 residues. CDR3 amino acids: CSARGRQGSQPQHF. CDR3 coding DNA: TGCAGTGCTAGAGGGAGACAGGGCAGTCAGCCCCAGCATTTT.

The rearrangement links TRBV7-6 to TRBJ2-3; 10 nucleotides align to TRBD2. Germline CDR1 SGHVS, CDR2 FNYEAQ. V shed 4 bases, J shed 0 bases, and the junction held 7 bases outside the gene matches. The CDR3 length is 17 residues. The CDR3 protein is CASSSRTSGASTDTQYF. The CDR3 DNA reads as TGTGCCAGCAGCTCCCGCACTAGCGGGGCGAGCACAGATACGCAGTATTTT.

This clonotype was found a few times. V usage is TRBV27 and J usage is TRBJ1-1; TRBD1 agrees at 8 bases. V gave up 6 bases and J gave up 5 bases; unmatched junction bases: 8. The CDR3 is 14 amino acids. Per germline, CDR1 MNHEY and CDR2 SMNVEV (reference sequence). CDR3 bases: TGTGCCAGCAGCCTTCAGGGGGCAGGGACTGAAGCTTTCTTT. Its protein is CASSLQGAGTEAFF.

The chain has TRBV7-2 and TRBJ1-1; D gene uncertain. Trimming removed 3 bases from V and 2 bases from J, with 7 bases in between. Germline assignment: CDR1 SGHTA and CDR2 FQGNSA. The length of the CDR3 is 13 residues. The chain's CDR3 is CASSFSDNTEAFF. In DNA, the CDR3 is TGTGCCAGCAGCTTTTCAGACAACACTGAAGCTTTCTTT.

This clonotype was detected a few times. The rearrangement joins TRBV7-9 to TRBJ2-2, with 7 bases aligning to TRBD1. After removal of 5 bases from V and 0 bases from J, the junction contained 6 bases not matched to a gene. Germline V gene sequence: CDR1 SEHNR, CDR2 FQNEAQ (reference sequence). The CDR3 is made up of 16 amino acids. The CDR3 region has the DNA TGTGCCAGCAGCAGCGACAGGGAAGCGAACACCGGGGAGCTGTTTTTT. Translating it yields CASSSDREANTGELFF.

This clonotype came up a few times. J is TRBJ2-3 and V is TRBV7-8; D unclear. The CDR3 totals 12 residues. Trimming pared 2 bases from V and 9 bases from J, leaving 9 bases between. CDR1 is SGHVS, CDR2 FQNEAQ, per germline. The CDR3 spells CASSLHDQTQYF. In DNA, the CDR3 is TGTGCCAGCAGCTTACACGATCAAACGCAGTATTTT. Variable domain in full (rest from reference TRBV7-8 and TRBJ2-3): GAGVSQSPRYKVAKRGQDVALRCDPISGHVSLFWYQQALGQGPEFLTYFQNEAQLDKSGLPSDRFFAERPEGSVSTLKIQRTQQEDSAVYLCASSLHDQTQYFGPGTRLTVL.

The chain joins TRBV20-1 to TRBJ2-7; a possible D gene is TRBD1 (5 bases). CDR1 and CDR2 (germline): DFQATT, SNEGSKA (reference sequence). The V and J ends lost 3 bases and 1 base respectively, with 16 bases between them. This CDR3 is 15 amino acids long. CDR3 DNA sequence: TGCAGTGCTAGGGGGCCGGGTCAAGTTTCCTACGAGCAGTACTTC. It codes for CSARGPGQVSYEQYF.

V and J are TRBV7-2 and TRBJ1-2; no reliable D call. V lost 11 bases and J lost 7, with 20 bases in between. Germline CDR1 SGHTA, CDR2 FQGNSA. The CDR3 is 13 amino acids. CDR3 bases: TGTGCCGGGTCGGACGGGAGCCTGGGTGGCTACACCTTC. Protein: CAGSDGSLGGYTF.

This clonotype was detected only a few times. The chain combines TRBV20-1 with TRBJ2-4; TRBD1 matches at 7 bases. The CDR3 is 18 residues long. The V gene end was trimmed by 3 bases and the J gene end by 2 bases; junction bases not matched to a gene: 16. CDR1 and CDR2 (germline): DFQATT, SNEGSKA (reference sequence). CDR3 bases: TGCAGTGCTAGCGACAGGGCGAGTCTAGTCGACCCCAAAAACATTCAGTACTTC. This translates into CSASDRASLVDPKNIQYF.

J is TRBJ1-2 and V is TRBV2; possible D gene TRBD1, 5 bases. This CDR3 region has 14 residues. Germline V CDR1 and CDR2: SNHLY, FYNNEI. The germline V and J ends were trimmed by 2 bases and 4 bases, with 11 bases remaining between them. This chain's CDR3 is CASSEPGRGYGYTF. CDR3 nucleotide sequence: TGTGCCAGCAGTGAACCAGGGAGAGGCTATGGCTACACCTTC.

The CDR3 region is CAIRGLTGGSYNEQFF. CDR3 sequence (DNA): TGTGCCATACGGGGGCTAACGGGGGGCTCCTACAATGAGCAGTTCTTC. V and J are TRBV6-2 or TRBV6-3 and TRBJ2-1, with D maybe TRBD2 (7 bases). Trimming left V 10 bases short and J 0 bases short, with 19 bases between. Germline CDR1 reads MNHEY; CDR2 reads SVGEGT. The CDR3 runs 16 residues.

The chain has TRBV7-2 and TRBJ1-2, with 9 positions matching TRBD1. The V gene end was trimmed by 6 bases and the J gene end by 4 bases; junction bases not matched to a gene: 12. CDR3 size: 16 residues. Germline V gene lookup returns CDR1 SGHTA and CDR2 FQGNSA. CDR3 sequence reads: CASRGRPWTGAYGYTF. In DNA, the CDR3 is TGTGCCAGCAGAGGGCGCCCCTGGACAGGGGCCTATGGCTACACCTTC. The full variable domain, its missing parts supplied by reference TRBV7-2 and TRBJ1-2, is GAGVSQSPSNKVTEKGKDVELRCDPISGHTALYWYRQSLGQGLEFLIYFQGNSAPDKSGLPSDRFSAERTGGSVSTLTIQRTQQEDSAVYLCASRGRPWTGAYGYTFGSGTRLTVV.

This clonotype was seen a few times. CDR3: CASSLDGTAYNEQFF. CDR3 nucleotide sequence: TGTGCCAGCAGCTTAGATGGGACAGCGTACAATGAGCAGTTCTTC. V and J are TRBV7-2 and TRBJ2-1, with TRBD1 matching over 7 bases. V lost 1 base, J lost 4 bases, and 4 bases stayed unmatched. The CDR3 runs 15 residues. Germline V gene data show CDR1 as SGHTA and CDR2 as FQGNSA.

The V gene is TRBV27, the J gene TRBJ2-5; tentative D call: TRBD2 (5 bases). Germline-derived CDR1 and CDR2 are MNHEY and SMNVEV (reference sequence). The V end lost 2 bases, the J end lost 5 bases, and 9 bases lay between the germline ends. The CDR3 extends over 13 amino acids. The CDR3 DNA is TGTGCCAGCAGTTTAACGGGATTGGAGACCCAGTACTTC. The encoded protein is CASSLTGLETQYF.

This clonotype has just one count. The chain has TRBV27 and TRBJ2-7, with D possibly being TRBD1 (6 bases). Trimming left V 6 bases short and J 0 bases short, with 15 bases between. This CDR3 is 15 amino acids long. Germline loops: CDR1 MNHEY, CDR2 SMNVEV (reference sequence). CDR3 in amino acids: CASRSIQGSSYEQYF. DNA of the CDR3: TGTGCCAGCAGGTCTATCCAGGGGAGCTCCTACGAGCAGTACTTC.